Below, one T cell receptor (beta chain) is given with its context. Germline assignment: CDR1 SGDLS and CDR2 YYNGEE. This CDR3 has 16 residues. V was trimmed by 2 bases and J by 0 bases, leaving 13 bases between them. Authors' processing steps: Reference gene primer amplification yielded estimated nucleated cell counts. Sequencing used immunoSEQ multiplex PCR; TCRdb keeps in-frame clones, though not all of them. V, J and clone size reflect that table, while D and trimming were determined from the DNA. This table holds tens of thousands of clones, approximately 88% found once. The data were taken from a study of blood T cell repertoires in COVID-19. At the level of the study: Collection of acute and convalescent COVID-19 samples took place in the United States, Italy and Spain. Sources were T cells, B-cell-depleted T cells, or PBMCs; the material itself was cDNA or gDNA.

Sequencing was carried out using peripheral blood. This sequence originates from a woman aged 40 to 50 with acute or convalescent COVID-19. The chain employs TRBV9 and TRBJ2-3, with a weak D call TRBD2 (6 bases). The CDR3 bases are TGTGCCAGCAGCGTCTCACCCGGGGGAAGCACAGATACGCAGTATTTT. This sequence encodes CASSVSPGGSTDTQYF.